The clone carrying this TCR beta chain turned up a few times. As yet, its antigen is unknown. Germline V lookup: CDR1 SGHTA, CDR2 FQGNSA. Trimming removed 2 bases from V and 5 bases from J; junction bases left unmatched: 8. The CDR3 covers 16 residues. This entry is derived from a study of beta chain features in type 1 diabetes. Regarding the study as a whole: Across all four CD4+ subsets, people with type 1 diabetes showed modestly shorter TCRB CDR3s. Insertion counts at VDJ junctions were lower in type 1 diabetes patients, who also showed more deletions there.

Reverse transcribing all isolated RNA meant expressed TCRB transcripts were sequenced. Libraries were prepared by immunoSEQ multiplex PCR; TCRdb keeps only in-frame clonotypes and omits some of them. Of about 660,000 clones listed, 11% to 15% are singletons. Every donor had blood drawn once into heparin, approximately 120 mL on average. Central memory, naive, regulatory and stem cell-like memory CD4+ cells were sorted by CD45RO/CCR7/CD25/CD127/CD95/CD27. The sample consisted of naive CD4+ T cells from blood. The chain is built from TRBV7-2 and TRBJ2-1, with 8 positions matching TRBD2. This clonotype originated in a man in his late teens or twenties with type 1 diabetes. The DNA for the CDR3 is TGTGCCAGCAGCTTATGGCGGGGGGCGAGACACAATGAGCAGTTCTTC. The encoded protein is CASSLWRGARHNEQFF. Full variable domain (rest looked up from reference TRBV7-2 and TRBJ2-1): GAGVSQSPSNKVTEKGKDVELRCDPISGHTALYWYRQSLGQGLEFLIYFQGNSAPDKSGLPSDRFSAERTGGSVSTLTIQRTQQEDSAVYLCASSLWRGARHNEQFFGPGTRLTVL.